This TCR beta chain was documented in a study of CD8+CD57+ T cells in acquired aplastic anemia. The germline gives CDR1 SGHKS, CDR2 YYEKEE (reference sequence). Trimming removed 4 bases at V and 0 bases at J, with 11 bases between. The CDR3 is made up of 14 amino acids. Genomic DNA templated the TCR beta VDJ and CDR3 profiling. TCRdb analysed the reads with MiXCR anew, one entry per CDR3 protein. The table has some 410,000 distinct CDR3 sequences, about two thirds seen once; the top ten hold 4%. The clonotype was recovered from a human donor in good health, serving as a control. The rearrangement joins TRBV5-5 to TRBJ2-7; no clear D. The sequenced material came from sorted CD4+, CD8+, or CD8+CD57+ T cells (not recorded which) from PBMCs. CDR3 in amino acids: CASSLGLSSYEQYF. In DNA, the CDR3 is TGTGCCAGCAGCCTAGGGCTAAGCTCCTACGAGCAGTACTTC.